The rows below give T cell receptor beta chains drawn from one sample of a study of blood T cell repertoires in COVID-19. The data were produced by immunoSEQ multiplex PCR, yet TCRdb's version contains in-frame clones alone and is incomplete. The table includes about 250,000 clones, roughly 83% detected once. Specimen: peripheral blood. The receptors were sampled from a woman aged 80 or over with COVID-19, enrolled during active disease. Both conserved end residues are part of each CDR3. The D gene is left open where the match is weak. A clone size is listed for some rows: how often the clone was seen (once, few, many), or a class if it is expanded.

TRBV6-5	TRBJ1-2	TRBD1	few	TGTGCCAGCAGCAGAGTACAGGGGAGCTATGGCTACACCTTC	CASSRVQGSYGYTF
TRBV18	TRBJ1-1	-	-	TGTGCCAGCTCACCACCCGGTGTGGGCCGGAACACTGAAGCTTTCTTT	CASSPPGVGRNTEAFF
TRBV10-3	TRBJ1-2	TRBD1	-	TGTGCCATCAGTGAGACAGGGGTAGATAACTATGGCTACACCTTC	CAISETGVDNYGYTF
TRBV7-8	TRBJ1-3	TRBD1	-	TGTGCCAGCAGAGAGACAGGGGAAGGAAACACCATATATTTT	CASRETGEGNTIYF
TRBV5-1	TRBJ1-2	-	-	TGCGCCAGCAGCCTCCTCTCAACAGGACGTGGCTACACCTTC	CASSLLSTGRGYTF
TRBV28	TRBJ2-3	TRBD1	-	TGTGCCAGCAGAGGACAGGGGGCGAATACAGATACGCAGTATTTT	CASRGQGANTDTQYF
TRBV11-2	TRBJ1-5	-	-	TGTGCCAGCAGTTACAGTAGCAATCAGCCCCAGCATTTT	CASSYSSNQPQHF
TRBV5-4	TRBJ1-1	-	-	TGTGCCAGCAGCTTGGGGGCAGGTCCCGGGAGGACTGAAGCTTTCTTT	CASSLGAGPGRTEAFF
TRBV5-1	TRBJ2-7	-	-	TGCGCCAGCAGCTTTGAGGGAGGCGAGCAGTACTTC	CASSFEGGEQYF
TRBV28	TRBJ1-1	-	once	TGTGCCAGCAGTCCCGGGGAGGGGACTGAAGCTTTCTTT	CASSPGEGTEAFF
TRBV6-4	TRBJ1-1	-	-	TGTGCCAGCAGCCGGACAGTTACCAACACTGAAGCTTTCTTT	CASSRTVTNTEAFF
TRBV6-1	TRBJ2-5	-	-	TGTGCCAGCAGTGAACAGGGCCCGGAGACCCAGTACTTC	CASSEQGPETQYF
TRBV28	TRBJ2-7	TRBD2	-	TGTGCCAGCAGTTTCCCGCTAGCGGAACTAACCTACGAGCAGTACTTC	CASSFPLAELTYEQYF
TRBV6-5	TRBJ1-5	-	-	TGTGCCAGCAATTGGACACCGGATGGGCCCCAGCATTTT	CASNWTPDGPQHF
TRBV24-1	TRBJ2-1	-	-	TGTGCCACCAGTGGAGGGCTCGGGAACAATGAGCAGTTCTTC	CATSGGLGNNEQFF
TRBV5-1	TRBJ2-5	-	few	TGCGCCAGCAGCTTGGCTCGGGGGACAGAGACCCAGTACTTC	CASSLARGTETQYF
TRBV5-5	TRBJ2-1	-	-	TGTGCCAGCAGCTTAAGACTCAGGGGAACCGTTTACAATGAGCAGTTCTTC	CASSLRLRGTVYNEQFF
TRBV5-1	TRBJ1-1	-	-	TGCGCCAGCAGCTTGGCCCAGGGTAAAGGGGACACTGAAGCTTTCTTT	CASSLAQGKGDTEAFF
TRBV6-5	TRBJ1-4	TRBD1	once	TGTGCCAGCAGTTACTCGGGACAGGGAACTAATGAAAAACTGTTTTTT	CASSYSGQGTNEKLFF
TRBV7-9	TRBJ2-7	TRBD1	-	TGTGCCAGCAGCATGGGACAGGCAAACTACGAGCAGTACTTC	CASSMGQANYEQYF
TRBV28	TRBJ1-2	TRBD1	-	TGTGCCAGCAGTTTAGGGGGACAGAGACTCTATGGCTACACCTTC	CASSLGGQRLYGYTF
TRBV2	TRBJ2-6	TRBD2	-	TGTGCCAGCAGGGCTAGCGGGGGGGCAACTGGGGCCAACGTCCTGACTTTC	CASRASGGATGANVLTF
TRBV5-1	TRBJ1-3	TRBD1	-	TGCGCCAGCAGTAGGTCGGGACAGGGACCTGGAAACACCATATATTTT	CASSRSGQGPGNTIYF
TRBV7-3	TRBJ2-2	TRBD2	-	TGTGCCAGCAGGAGTAGCGGGGCCACCGGGGAGCTGTTTTTT	CASRSSGATGELFF
TRBV7-3	TRBJ2-5	TRBD2	-	TGTGCCTGCTGCTTATGGGGATTTGGGCGGGGGAGGCAAGAGACCCAGTACTTC	CACCLWGFGRGRQETQYF
TRBV2	TRBJ2-3	TRBD2	-	TGTGCCAGCAGCACTAGCGGGGGGCCCAGCACAGATACGCAGTATTTT	CASSTSGGPSTDTQYF
TRBV2	TRBJ1-5	-	-	TGTGCCAGCAGTAGGACAGTTGACAATCAGCCCCAGCATTTT	CASSRTVDNQPQHF
TRBV29-1	TRBJ1-1	-	-	TGCAGCGCCGACCCCGAGGCTAACACTGAAGCTTTCTTT	CSADPEANTEAFF
TRBV5-1	TRBJ1-1	-	-	TGCGCCAGCAGCTTCGGAGGGGACACTGAAGCTTTCTTT	CASSFGGDTEAFF
TRBV28	TRBJ1-2	-	-	TGTGCCAGCAGTGCTCAGGGGTCTGGCTACACCTTC	CASSAQGSGYTF
TRBV19	TRBJ2-1	TRBD2	-	TGTGCCAGTATCGGACTAGCGGGGGCCTTAAATGAGCAGTTCTTC	CASIGLAGALNEQFF
TRBV7-9	TRBJ2-5	-	-	TGTGCCAGCAGCTTAGGTGAAGCAAGGAGAGAGACCCAGTACTTC	CASSLGEARRETQYF
TRBV5-1	TRBJ2-1	TRBD2	-	TGCGCCAGCAGCCCGGGACTAGCGGGGGGCAACAATGAGCAGTTCTTC	CASSPGLAGGNNEQFF
TRBV5-6	TRBJ2-3	-	-	TGTGCCAGCAGCTTGGTACTAACTAGCACAGATACGCAGTATTTT	CASSLVLTSTDTQYF
TRBV27	TRBJ2-3	TRBD2	-	TGTGCCAGCAGTCCTGGGACTAGCGGGAGCACAGATACGCAGTATTTT	CASSPGTSGSTDTQYF